This TCR beta chain emerged from a study of cytomegalovirus exposure and HLA in healthy donors. Study-wide findings and caveats: Relative to equally common others, HLA-associated TCR beta chains showed greater clonal expansion in a later analysis. TCR beta V- and J-gene trimming was later associated with a missense DCLRE1C variant.

The CDR3 has 14 amino acids. Looked up from germline, CDR1 is LNHDA and CDR2 is SQIVND (reference sequence). J lost 11 bases, V lost 4 bases, and 12 bases had no gene match. The PCR employed 60 Vbeta primers together with 13 Jbeta primers. Measured with immunoSEQ multiplex PCR; TCRdb has only the in-frame clones, and not every one. The repertoire consists of some 140,000 clones, with 66% occurring once and the leading ten covering approximately 1.6%. Comment on this clone: Its antigen remains unknown.

The sequence was obtained from a human donor in good health. The chain has TRBV19 and TRBJ1-1; 8 bases fit TRBD1. The sample taken for sequencing was PBMCs. The CDR3 region is CASSNPGQAFLAFF. The CDR3 DNA reads as TGTGCCAGTAGTAACCCGGGACAGGCCTTTCTTGCTTTCTTT.